This TCR beta chain was found in a study of cytomegalovirus exposure and HLA in healthy donors. Study-wide findings and caveats: One variant, a missense change in DCLRE1C, was linked in a later analysis to TCR beta V- and J-gene trimming.

The CDR3 is made up of 14 amino acids. Trimming stripped 4 bases from V and 3 bases from J, with 10 bases between. The germline V gene has CDR1 LNHDA and CDR2 SQIVND (reference sequence). This clone has a handful of counts. As yet, its antigen is unknown. As for the donors, each was a healthy bone marrow donor. A multiplex PCR was run with 60 Vbeta primers and 13 Jbeta primers. Assay: immunoSEQ multiplex PCR; the TCRdb copy retains only in-frame clones and omits some. The sample has 110,000 to 150,000 clones, around 74% seen once. V is TRBV19 and J is TRBJ1-5, with D perhaps TRBD1 (6 bases). The source is a man younger than 30 in good health and CMV-seropositive. The sequencing input was PBMCs. In DNA form, the CDR3 reads TGTGCCAGTAGTAAACAGGGACCCAATCAGCCCCAGCATTTT. Amino acids: CASSKQGPNQPQHF.